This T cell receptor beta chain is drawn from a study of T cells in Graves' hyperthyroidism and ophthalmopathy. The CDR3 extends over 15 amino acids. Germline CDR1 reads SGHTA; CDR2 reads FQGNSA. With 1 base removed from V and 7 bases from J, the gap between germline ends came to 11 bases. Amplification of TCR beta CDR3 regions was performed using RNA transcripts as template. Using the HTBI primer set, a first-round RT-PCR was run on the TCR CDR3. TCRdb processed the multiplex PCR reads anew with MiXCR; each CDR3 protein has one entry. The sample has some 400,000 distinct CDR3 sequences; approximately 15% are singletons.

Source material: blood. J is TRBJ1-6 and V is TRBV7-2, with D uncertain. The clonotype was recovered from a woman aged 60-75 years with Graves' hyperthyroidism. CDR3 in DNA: TGTGCCAGCAGCTTAGTTTCAGGATCCAATTCACCCCTCCACTTT. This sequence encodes CASSLVSGSNSPLHF.